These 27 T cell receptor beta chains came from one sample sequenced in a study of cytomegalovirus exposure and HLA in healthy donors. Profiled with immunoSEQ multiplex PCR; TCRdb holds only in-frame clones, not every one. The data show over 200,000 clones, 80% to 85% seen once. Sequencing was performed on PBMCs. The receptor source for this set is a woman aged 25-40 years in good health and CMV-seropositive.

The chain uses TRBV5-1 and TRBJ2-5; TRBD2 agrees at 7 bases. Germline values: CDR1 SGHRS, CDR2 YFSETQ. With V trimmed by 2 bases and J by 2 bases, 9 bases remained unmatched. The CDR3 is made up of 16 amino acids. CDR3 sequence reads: CASSFSLEGGQETQYF. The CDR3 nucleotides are TGCGCCAGCAGCTTTTCGTTGGAGGGAGGGCAAGAGACCCAGTACTTC.

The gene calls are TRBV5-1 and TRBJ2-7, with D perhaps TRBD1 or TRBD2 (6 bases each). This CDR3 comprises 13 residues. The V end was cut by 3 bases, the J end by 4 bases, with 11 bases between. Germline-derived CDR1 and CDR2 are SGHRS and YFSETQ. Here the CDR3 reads CASSSGATYEQYF. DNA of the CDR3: TGCGCCAGCAGCTCGGGGGCGACGTACGAGCAGTACTTC.

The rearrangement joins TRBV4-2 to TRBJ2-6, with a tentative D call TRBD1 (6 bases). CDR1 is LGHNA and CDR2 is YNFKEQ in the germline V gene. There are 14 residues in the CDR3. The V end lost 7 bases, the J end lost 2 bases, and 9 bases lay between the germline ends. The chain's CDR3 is CASTDRAGANVLTF. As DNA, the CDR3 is TGTGCCAGCACGGACAGAGCTGGGGCCAACGTCCTGACTTTC.

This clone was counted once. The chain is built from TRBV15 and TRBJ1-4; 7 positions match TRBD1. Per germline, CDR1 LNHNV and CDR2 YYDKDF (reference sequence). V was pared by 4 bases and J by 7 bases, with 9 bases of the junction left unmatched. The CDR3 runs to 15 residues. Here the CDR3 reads CATSKNRGLGEKLFF. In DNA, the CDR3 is TGTGCCACCAGCAAGAACAGGGGTTTGGGTGAAAAACTGTTTTTT.

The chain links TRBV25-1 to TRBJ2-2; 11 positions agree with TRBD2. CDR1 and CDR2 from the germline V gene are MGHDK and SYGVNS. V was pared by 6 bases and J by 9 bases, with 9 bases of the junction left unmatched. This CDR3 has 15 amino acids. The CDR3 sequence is CASRPGLAESRELFF. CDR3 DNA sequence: TGTGCCAGCAGGCCGGGACTAGCGGAGAGCCGGGAGCTGTTTTTT.

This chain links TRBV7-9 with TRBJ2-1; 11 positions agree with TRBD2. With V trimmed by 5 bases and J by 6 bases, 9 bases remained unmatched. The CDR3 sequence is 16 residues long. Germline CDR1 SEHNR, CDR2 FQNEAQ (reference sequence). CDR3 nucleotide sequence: TGTGCCAGCAGCCCCGCCGGGCTAGCGGGAGGCAATGAGCAGTTCTTC. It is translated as CASSPAGLAGGNEQFF.

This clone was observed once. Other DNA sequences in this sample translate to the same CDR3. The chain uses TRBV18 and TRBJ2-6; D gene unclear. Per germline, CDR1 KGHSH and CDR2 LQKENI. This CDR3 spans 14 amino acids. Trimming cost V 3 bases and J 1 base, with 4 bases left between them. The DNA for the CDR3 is TGTGCCAGCTCACCGGGATCTGGGGCCAACGTCCTGACTTTC. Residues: CASSPGSGANVLTF.

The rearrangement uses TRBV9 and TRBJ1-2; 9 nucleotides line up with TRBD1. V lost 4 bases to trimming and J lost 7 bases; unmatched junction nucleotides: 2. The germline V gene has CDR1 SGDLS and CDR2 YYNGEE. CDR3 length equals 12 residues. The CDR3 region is CASSRDRVGYTF. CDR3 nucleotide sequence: TGTGCCAGCAGCCGGGACAGGGTTGGCTACACCTTC.

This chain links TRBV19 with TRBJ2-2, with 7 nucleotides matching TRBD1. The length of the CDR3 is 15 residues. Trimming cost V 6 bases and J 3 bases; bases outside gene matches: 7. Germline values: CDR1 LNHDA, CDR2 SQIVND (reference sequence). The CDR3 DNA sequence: TGTGCCAGTAGGTTCCGGGACAGCTACACCGGGGAGCTGTTTTTT. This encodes CASRFRDSYTGELFF. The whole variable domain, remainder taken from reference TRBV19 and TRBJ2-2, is DGGITQSPKYLFRKEGQNVTLSCEQNLNHDAMYWYRQDPGQGLRLIYYSQIVNDFQKGDIAEGYSVSREKKESFPLTVTSAQKNPTAFYLCASRFRDSYTGELFFGEGSRLTVL.

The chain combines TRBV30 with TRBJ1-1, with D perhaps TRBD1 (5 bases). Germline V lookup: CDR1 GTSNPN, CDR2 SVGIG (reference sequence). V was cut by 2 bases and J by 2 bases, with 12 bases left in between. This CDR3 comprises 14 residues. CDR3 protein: CAWSSTALNTEAFF. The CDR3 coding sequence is TGTGCCTGGAGTTCGACAGCCTTAAACACTGAAGCTTTCTTT.

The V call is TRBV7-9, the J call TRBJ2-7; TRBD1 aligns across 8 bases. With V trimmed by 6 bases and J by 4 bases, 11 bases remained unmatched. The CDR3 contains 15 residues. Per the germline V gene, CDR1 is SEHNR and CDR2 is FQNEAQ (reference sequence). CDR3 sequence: CASRSGQGSIYEQYF. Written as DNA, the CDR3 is TGTGCCAGCAGATCCGGACAGGGAAGTATTTACGAGCAGTACTTC.

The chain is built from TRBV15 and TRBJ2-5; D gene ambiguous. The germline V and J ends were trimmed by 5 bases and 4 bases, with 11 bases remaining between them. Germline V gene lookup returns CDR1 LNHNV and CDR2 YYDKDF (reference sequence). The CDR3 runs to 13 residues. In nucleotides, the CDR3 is TGTGCCACCAGCCCCCCCATGGGAGAGACCCAGTACTTC. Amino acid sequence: CATSPPMGETQYF. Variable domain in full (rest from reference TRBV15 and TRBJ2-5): DAMVIQNPRYQVTQFGKPVTLSCSQTLNHNVMYWYQQKSSQAPKLLFHYYDKDFNNEADTPDNFQSRRPNTSFCFLDIRSPGLGDTAMYLCATSPPMGETQYFGPGTRLLVL.

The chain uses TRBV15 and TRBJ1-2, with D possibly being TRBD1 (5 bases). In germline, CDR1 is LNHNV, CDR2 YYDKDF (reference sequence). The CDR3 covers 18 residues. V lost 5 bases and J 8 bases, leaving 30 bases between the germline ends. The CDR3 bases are TGTGCCACCAGCGATCCGAGGGGCAGTGTCCCAGGCCATAGCGGCTACACCTTC. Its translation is CATSDPRGSVPGHSGYTF.

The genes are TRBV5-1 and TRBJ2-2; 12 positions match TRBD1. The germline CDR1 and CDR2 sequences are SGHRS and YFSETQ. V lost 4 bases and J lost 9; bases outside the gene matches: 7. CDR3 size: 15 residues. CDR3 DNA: TGCGCCAGCAGCGCCGGGACAGGGGGCATTAGGGAGCTGTTTTTT. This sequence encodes CASSAGTGGIRELFF.

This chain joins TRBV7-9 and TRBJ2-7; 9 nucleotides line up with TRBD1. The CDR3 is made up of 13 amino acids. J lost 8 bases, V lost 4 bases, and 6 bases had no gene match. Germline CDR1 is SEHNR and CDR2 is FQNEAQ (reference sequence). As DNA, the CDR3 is TGTGCCAGCAGCTCCGGGACAGGGAAGAAGCAGTACTTC. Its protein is CASSSGTGKKQYF. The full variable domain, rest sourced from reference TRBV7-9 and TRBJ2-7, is DTGVSQNPRHKITKRGQNVTFRCDPISEHNRLYWYRQTLGQGPEFLTYFQNEAQLEKSRLLSDRFSAERPKGSFSTLEIQRTEQGDSAMYLCASSSGTGKKQYFGPGTRLTVT.

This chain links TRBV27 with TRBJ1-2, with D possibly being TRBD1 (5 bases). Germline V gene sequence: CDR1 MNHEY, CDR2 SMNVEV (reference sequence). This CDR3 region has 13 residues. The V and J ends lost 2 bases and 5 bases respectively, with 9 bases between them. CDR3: CASSLGARYGYTF. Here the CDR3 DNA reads TGTGCCAGCAGTTTAGGGGCGCGTTATGGCTACACCTTC.

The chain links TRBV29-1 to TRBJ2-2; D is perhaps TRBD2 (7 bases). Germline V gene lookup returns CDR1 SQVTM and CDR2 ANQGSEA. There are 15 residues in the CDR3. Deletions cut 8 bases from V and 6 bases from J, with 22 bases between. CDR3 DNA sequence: TGCAGCATCGTAGCCCGGGGGGCGGATGCCGGGGAGCTGTTTTTT. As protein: CSIVARGADAGELFF.

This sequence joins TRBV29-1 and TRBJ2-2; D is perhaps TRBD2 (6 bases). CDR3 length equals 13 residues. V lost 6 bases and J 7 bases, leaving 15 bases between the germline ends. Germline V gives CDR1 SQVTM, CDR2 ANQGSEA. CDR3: CSVVTGESGELFF. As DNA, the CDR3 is TGCAGCGTCGTCACGGGAGAAAGCGGGGAGCTGTTTTTT.

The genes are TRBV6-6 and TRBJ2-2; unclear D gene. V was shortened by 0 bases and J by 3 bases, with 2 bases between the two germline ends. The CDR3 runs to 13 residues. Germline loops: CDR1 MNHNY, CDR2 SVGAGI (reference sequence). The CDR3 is CASSYSYTGELFF. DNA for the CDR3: TGTGCCAGCAGTTACTCGTACACCGGGGAGCTGTTTTTT.

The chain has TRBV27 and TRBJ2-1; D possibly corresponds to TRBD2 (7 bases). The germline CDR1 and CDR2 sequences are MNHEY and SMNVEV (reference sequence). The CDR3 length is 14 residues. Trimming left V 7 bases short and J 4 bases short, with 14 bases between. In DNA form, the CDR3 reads TGTGCCAGCACCCTGAGGGGGGGGTACAATGAGCAGTTCTTC. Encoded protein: CASTLRGGYNEQFF.

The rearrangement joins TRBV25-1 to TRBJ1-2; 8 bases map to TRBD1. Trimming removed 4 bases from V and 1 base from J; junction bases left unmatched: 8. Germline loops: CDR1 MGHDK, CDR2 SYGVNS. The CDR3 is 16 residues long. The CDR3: CASSGTSGGVNYGYTF. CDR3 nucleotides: TGTGCCAGCAGTGGAACCTCAGGGGGCGTTAACTATGGCTACACCTTC.

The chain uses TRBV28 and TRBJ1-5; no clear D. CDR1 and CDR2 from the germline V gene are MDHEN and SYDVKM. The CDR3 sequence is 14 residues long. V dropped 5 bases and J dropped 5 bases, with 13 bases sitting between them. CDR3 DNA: TGTGCCAGCAGTCCTAGGGAGTTGGATCAGCCCCAGCATTTT. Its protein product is CASSPRELDQPQHF.

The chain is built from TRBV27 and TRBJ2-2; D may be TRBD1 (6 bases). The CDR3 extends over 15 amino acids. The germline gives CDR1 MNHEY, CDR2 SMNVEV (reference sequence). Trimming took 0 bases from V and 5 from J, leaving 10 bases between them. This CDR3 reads CASSLSVGGTGELFF. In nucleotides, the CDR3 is TGTGCCAGCAGTTTATCGGTAGGGGGAACCGGGGAGCTGTTTTTT.

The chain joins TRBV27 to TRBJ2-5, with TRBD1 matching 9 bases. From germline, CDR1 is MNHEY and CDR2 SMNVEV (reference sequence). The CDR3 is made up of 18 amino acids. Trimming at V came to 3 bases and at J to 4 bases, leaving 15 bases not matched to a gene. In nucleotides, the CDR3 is TGTGCCAGCAGTTTCTGGGGGACAGGGAGGATTTCTGGAGAGACCCAGTACTTC. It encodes CASSFWGTGRISGETQYF.

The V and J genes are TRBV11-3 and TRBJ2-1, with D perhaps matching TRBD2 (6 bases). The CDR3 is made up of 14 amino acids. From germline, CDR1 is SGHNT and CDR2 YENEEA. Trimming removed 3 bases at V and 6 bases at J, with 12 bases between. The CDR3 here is CASSFGGLGNEQFF. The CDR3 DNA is TGTGCCAGCAGCTTCGGGGGTCTTGGCAATGAGCAGTTCTTC.

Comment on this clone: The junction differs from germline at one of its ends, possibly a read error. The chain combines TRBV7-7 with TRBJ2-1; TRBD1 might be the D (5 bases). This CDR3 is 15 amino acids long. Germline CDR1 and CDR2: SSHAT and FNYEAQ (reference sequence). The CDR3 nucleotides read TGTGCTAGCAGCTCCGGACACTCCTCCTACAATGAGCAGTTCTTC. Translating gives CASSSGHSSYNEQFF.

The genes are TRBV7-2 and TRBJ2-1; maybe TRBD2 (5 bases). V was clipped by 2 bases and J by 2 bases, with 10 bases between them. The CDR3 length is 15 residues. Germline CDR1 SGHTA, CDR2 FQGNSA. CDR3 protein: CASSLLGVPYNEQFF. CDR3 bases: TGTGCCAGCAGCTTACTCGGGGTCCCCTACAATGAGCAGTTCTTC. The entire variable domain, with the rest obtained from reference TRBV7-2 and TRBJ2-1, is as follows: GAGVSQSPSNKVTEKGKDVELRCDPISGHTALYWYRQSLGQGLEFLIYFQGNSAPDKSGLPSDRFSAERTGGSVSTLTIQRTQQEDSAVYLCASSLLGVPYNEQFFGPGTRLTVL.